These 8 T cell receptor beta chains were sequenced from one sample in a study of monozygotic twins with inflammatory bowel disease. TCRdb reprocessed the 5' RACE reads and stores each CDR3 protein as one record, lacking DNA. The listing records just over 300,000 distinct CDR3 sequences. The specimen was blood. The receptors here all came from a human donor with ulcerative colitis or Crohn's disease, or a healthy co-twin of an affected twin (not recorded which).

The chain's CDR3 is CASSYGQGKGNQPQHF. The chain has TRBV6-5 and TRBJ1-5; absent DNA, TCRdb's TRBD1 call cannot be checked. CDR3 length: 16 amino acids. Germline V gene lookup returns CDR1 MNHEY and CDR2 SVGAGI.

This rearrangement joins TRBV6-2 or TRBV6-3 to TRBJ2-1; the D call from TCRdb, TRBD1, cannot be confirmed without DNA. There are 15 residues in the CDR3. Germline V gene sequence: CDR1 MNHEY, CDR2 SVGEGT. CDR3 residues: CASRPWGALYNEQFF.

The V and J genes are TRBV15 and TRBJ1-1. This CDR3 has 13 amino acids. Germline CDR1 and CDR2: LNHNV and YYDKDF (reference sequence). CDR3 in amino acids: CATSRERATEAFF.

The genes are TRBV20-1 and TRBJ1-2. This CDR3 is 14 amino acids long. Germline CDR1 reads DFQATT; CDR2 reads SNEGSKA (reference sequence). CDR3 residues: CSARGGGSDYGYTF.

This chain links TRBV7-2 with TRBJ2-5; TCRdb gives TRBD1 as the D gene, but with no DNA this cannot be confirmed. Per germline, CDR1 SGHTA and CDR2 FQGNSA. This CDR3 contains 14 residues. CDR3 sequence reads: CASSLSGFQETQYF.

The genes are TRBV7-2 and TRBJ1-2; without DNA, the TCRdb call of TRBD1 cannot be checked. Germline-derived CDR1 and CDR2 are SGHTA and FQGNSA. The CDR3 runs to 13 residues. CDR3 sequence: CASSHGQGVGYTF.

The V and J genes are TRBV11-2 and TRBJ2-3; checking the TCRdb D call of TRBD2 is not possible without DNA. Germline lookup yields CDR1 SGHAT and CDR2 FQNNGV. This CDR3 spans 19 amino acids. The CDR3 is CASSLLRDYPRGRWSTQYF.

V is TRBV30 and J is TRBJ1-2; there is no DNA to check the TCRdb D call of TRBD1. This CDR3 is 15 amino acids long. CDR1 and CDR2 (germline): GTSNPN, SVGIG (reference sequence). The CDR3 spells CASARQVVAGYGYTF.